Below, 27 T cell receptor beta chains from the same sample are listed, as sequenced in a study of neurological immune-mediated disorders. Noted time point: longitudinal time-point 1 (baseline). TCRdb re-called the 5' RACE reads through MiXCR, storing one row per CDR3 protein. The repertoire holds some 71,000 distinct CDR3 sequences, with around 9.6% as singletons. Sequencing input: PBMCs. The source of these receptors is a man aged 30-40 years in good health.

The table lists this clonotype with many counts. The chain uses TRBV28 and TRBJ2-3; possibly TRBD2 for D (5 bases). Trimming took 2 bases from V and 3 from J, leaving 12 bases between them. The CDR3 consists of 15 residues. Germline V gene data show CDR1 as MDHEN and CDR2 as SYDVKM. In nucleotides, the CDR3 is TGTGCCAGCAGTTTACGAGGGAGCGTGACAGATACGCAGTATTTT. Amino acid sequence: CASSLRGSVTDTQYF.

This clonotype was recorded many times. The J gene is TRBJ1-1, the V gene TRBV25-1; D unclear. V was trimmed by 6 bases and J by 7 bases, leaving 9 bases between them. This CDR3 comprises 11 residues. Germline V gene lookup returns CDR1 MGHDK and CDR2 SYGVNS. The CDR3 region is CASRTFVEAFF. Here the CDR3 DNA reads TGTGCCAGCAGAACATTCGTTGAAGCTTTCTTT.

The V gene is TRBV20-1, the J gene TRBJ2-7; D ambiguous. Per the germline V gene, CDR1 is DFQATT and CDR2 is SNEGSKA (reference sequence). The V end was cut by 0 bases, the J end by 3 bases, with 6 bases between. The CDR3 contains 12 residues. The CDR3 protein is CSARDRLYEQYF. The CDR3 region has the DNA TGCAGTGCTAGAGACAGGCTCTACGAGCAGTACTTC.

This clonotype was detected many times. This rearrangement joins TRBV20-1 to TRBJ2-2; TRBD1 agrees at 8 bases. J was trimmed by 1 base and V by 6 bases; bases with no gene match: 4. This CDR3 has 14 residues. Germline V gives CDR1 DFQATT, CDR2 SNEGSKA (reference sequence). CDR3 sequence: CSARDRQNTGELFF. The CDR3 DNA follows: TGCAGTGCGAGGGACAGGCAGAACACCGGGGAGCTGTTTTTT.

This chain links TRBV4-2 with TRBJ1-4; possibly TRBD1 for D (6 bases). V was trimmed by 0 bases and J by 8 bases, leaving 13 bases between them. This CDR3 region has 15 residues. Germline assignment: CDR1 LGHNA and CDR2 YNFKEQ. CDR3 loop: CASSQDGRGREKLFF. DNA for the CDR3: TGTGCCAGCAGCCAAGATGGCCGGGGGCGGGAAAAACTGTTTTTT.

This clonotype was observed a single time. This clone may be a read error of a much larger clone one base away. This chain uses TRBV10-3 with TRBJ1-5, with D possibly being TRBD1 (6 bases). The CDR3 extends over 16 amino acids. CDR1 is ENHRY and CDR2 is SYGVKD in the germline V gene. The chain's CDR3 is CATRPEGTLSNQSQHF. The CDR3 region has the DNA TGTGCCACCCGCCCAGAGGGGACACTTAGCAATCAGTCCCAGCATTTT.

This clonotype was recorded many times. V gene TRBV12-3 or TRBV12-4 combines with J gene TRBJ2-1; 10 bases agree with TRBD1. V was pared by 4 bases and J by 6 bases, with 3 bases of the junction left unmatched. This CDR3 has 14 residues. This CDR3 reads CASSWTGGGNEQFF. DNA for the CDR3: TGTGCCAGCAGTTGGACAGGGGGAGGCAATGAGCAGTTCTTC.

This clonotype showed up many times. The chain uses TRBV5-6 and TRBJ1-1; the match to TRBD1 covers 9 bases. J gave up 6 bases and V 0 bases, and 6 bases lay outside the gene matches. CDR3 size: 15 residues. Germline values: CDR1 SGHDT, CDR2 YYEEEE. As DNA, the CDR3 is TGTGCCAGCAGCTTGGCCGGACAGGGGACGCCTGAAGCTTTCTTT. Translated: CASSLAGQGTPEAFF.

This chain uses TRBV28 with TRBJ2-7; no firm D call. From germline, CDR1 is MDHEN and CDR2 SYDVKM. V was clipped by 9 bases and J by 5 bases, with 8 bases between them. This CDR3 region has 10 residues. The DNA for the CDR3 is TGTGCCAGGGCGTCGGACGAGCAGTACTTC. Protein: CARASDEQYF.

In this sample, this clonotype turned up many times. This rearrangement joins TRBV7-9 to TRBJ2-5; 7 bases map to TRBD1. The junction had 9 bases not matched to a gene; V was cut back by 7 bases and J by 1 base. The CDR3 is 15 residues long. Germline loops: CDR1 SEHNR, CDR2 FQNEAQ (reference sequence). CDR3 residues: CASNSPDRSQETQYF. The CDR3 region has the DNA TGTGCCAGCAACTCCCCGGACAGGAGCCAAGAGACCCAGTACTTC.

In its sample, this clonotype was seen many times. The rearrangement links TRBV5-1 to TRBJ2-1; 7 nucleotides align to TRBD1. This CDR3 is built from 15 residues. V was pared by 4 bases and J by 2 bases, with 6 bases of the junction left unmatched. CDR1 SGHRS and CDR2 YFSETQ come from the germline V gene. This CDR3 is CASSKGQLTYNEQFF. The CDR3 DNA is TGCGCCAGCAGCAAGGGACAGCTTACCTACAATGAGCAGTTCTTC.

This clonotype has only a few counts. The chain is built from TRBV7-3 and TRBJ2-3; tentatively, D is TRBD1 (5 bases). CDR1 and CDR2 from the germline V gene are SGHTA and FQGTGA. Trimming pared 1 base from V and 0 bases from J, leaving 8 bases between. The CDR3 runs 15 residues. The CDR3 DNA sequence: TGTGCCAGCAGCTTAAGACAGACTAGCACAGATACGCAGTATTTT. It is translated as CASSLRQTSTDTQYF.

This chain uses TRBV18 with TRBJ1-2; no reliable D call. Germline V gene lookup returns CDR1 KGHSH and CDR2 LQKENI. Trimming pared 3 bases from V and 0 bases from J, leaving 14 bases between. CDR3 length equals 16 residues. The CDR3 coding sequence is TGTGCCAGCTCACCGAAAGTCGGCGCAACTAACTATGGCTACACCTTC. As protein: CASSPKVGATNYGYTF.

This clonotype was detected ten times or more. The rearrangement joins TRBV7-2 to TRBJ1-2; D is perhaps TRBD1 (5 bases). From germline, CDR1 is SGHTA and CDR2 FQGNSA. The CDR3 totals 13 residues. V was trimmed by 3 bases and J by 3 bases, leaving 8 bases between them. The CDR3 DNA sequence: TGTGCCAGCAGCTTTCCGGGGGACTATGGCTACACCTTC. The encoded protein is CASSFPGDYGYTF.

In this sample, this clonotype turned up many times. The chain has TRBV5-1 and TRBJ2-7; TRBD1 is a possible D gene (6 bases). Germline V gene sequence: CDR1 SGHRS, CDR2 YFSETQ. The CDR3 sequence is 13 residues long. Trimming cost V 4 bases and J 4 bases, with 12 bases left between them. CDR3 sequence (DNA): TGCGCCAGCAGCCTCCGGGACACATACGAGCAGTACTTC. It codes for CASSLRDTYEQYF.

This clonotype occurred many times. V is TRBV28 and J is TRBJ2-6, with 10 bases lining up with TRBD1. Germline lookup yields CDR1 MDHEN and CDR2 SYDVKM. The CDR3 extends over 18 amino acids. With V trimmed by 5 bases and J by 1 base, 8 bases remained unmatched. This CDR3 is CASSPRQGARSGANVLTF. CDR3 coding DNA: TGTGCCAGCAGTCCGAGACAGGGGGCGCGTTCTGGGGCCAACGTCCTGACTTTC.

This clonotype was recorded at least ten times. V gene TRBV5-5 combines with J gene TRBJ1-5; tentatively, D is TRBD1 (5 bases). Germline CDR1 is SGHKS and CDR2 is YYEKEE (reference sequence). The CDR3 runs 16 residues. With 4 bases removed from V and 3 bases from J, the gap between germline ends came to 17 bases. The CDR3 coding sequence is TGTGCCAGCAGCGCCAGGGACCGGAGTTACAATCAGCCCCAGCATTTT. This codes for CASSARDRSYNQPQHF.

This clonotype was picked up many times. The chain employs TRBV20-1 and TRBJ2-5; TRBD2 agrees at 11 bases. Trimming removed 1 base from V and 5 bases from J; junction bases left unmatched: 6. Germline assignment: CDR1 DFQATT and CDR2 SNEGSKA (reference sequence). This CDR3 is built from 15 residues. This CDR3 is CSARAETSGIETQYF. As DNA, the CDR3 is TGCAGTGCTAGAGCTGAGACTAGCGGGATTGAGACCCAGTACTTC.

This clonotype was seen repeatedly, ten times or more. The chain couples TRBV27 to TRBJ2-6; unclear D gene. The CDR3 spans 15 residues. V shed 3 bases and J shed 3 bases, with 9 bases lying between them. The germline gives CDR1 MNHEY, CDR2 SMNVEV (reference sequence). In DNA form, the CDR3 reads TGTGCCAGCAGTTTTGGGCGGAATGGGGCCAACGTCCTGACTTTC. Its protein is CASSFGRNGANVLTF.

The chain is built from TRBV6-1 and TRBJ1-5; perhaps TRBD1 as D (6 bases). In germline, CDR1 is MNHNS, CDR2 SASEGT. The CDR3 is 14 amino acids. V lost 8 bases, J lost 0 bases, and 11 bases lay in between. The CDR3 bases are TGTGCCAGCGAGGGGGGTGCTAGCAATCAGCCCCAGCATTTT. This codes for CASEGGASNQPQHF.

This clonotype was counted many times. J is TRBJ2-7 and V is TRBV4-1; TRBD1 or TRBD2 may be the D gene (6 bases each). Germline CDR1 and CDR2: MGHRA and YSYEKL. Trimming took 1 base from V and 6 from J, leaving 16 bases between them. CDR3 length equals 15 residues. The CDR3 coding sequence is TGCGCCAGCAGCCAAGTGTGGGGGGCGTTACGCGAGCAGTACTTC. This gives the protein CASSQVWGALREQYF.

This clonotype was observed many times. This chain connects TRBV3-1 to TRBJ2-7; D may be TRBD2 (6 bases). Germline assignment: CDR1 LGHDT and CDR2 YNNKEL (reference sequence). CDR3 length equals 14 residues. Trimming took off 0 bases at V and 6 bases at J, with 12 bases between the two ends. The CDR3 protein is CASSQDWRDGEQYF. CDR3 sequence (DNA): TGTGCCAGCAGCCAAGATTGGAGGGACGGCGAGCAGTACTTC.

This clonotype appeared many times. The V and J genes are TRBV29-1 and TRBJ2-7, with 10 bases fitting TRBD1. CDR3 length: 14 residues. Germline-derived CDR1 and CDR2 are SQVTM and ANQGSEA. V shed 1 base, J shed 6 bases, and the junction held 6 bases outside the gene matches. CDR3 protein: CSVEGRDRGPEQYF. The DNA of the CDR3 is TGCAGCGTTGAAGGCCGGGACAGGGGACCCGAGCAGTACTTC.

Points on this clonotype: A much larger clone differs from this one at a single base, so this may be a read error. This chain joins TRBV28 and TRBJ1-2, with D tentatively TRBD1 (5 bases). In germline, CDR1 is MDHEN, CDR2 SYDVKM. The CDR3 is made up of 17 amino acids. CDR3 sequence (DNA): TGTGCCAACAGTTTATACGTCTTCCGGGGACGCAACTATGGCTACACCTTC. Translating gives CANSLYVFRGRNYGYTF.

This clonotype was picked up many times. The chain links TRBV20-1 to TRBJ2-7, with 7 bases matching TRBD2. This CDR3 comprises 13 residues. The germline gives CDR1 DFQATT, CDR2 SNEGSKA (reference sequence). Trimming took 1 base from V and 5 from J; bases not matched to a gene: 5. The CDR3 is CSARVAGADEQYF. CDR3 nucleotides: TGCAGTGCTAGAGTGGCGGGAGCCGACGAGCAGTACTTC.

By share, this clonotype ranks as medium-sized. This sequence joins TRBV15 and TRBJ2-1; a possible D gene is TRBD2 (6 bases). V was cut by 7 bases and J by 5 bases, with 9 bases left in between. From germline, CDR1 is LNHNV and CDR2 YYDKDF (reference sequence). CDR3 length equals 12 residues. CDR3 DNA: TGTGCCACCATGGAGGGGCACAATGAGCAGTTCTTC. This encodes CATMEGHNEQFF.

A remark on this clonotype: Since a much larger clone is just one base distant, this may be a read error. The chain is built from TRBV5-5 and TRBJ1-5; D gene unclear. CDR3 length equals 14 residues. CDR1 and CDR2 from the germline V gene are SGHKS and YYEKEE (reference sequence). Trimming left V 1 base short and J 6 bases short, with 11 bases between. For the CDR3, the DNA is TGTGCCAGCAGCTTGTGGGGTTCCGGTCAGCCCCAGCATTTT. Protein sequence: CASSLWGSGQPQHF.